Detailed here is one TCR beta chain. What it recognizes is unknown. TCRdb's copy holds only in-frame clones and misses some; the assay was immunoSEQ multiplex PCR. The sample gives roughly 180,000 clones, 90% to 95% of which show up once; 1.3% is in the top ten. This entry belongs to a study of T cell responses to AZD1222 COVID-19 vaccine. Second doses were pooled across both intervals (about 4 or about 12 weeks). The CDR3 is 17 residues long. V lost 2 bases and J lost 2, with 15 bases in between. The germline V gene encodes CDR1 SGHTA and CDR2 FQGNSA. Study findings and constraints: Spike-specific TCR breadth rose after two AZD1222 doses, and depth rose as well.

The sequence was collected from an adult who received the AZD1222 COVID-19 vaccine. This specimen consisted of peripheral blood, obtained 28 days after the second AZD1222 dose. The chain couples TRBV7-2 to TRBJ1-4; no clear D gene. The chain's CDR3 is CASSLRPPEGTNEKLFF. DNA for the CDR3: TGTGCCAGCAGCTTAAGGCCTCCCGAAGGGACTAATGAAAAACTGTTTTTT.